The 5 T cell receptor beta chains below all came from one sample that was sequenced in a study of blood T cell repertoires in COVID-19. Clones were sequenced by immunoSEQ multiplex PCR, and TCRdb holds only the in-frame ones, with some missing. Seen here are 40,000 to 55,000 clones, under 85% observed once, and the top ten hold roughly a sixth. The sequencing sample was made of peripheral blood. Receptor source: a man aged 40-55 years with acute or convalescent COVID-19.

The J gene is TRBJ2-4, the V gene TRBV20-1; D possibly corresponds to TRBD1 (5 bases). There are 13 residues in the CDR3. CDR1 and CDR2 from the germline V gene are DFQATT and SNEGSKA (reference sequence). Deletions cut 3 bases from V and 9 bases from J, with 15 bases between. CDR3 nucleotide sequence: TGCAGTGCTAGTCCGCGACAGTGGAGCATTCAGTACTTC. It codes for CSASPRQWSIQYF.

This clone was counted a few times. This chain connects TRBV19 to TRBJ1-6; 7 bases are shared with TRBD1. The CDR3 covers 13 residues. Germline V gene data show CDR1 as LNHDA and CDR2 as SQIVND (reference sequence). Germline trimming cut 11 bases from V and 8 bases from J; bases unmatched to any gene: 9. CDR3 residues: CASGDRAYSPLHF. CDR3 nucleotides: TGTGCCTCTGGAGACAGGGCCTATTCACCCCTCCACTTT.

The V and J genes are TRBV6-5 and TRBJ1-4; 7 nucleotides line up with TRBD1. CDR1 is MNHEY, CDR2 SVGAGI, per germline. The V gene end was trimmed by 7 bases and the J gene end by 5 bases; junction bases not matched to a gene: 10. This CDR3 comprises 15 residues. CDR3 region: CASNLNRGRNEKLFF. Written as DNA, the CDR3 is TGTGCCAGCAATTTGAACAGGGGCAGGAATGAAAAACTGTTTTTT.

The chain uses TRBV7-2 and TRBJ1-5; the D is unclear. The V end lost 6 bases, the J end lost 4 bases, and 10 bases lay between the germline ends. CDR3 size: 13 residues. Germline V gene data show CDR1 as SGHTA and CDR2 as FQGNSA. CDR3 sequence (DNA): TGTGCCAGCAGACAGTATGCTAATCAGCCCCAGCATTTT. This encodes CASRQYANQPQHF.

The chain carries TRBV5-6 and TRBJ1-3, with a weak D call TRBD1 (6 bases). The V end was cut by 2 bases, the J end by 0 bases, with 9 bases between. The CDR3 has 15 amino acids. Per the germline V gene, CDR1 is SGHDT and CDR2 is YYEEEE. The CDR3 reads CASSFLGASGNTIYF. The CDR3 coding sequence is TGTGCCAGCAGCTTTCTGGGGGCCTCTGGAAACACCATATATTTT.